This T cell receptor (beta chain) originates from a study of blood T cell repertoires in COVID-19. This table comes from immunoSEQ multiplex PCR, and its TCRdb copy is limited to in-frame clones, with some not included. Among roughly 300,000 clones listed, 85% to 90% were seen once. The CDR3 sequence is 14 residues long. Trimming shortened V by 4 bases and J by 11 bases, and 21 bases separated the two germline ends. Germline V lookup: CDR1 SGHRS, CDR2 YFSETQ. The study counted Cohort 3 donors as recovered given two negative PCRs, clearance, or symptom resolution. The receptor was derived from a man younger than 40 who had recovered from COVID-19. This sequence joins TRBV5-1 and TRBJ1-2, with D tentatively TRBD1 (5 bases). What was sequenced was PBMCs or T cells enriched from blood (not recorded which). The CDR3 sequence is CASSRDDSLEMYTF. As DNA, the CDR3 is TGCGCCAGCAGCCGAGACGACAGTCTGGAAATGTACACCTTC.